A selection of T cell receptor beta chains follows, all from one sample in a study of cytotoxic CD8 clonotypes in ibrutinib-treated CLL. The repertoire was sequenced with immunoSEQ multiplex PCR; TCRdb's copy has only in-frame clones and lacks some. The table includes over 200,000 clones, roughly 77% detected once. Source: PBMCs, taken after 12 months of ibrutinib treatment. The receptors stem from a human donor with chronic lymphocytic leukemia. Both conserved end residues are trimmed from each CDR3. Fields, in order: V gene, J gene, CDR3 protein.

TRBV6-5	TRBJ1-6	ASSYPLGSPLH
TRBV2	TRBJ2-3	ASRGLAQY
TRBV5-8	TRBJ2-7	ASSLTDGAYEQY
TRBV5-1	TRBJ2-7	ASKPDIQTSYEQY
TRBV5-6	TRBJ2-7	ASSLTDEQY
TRBV19	TRBJ2-3	ASSIYGGAGADTQY
TRBV7-7	TRBJ2-5	ASSSNPGGLETQY
TRBV9	TRBJ2-7	ASSEAGDRVADEQY
TRBV9	TRBJ2-7	ASSVDGTAYEQY
TRBV30	TRBJ1-2	AWSVTQGYGYT
TRBV28	TRBJ1-1	ASGSGTEAF
TRBV2	TRBJ2-2	ASSEETSGGQGTGELF
TRBV18	TRBJ2-1	ASSPGGGDYNEQF
TRBV29-1	TRBJ1-2	SVEPGEHGYT
TRBV9	TRBJ1-1	ASSTLGAKNTEAF
TRBV25-1	TRBJ2-7	ASSEYPTSYEQY
TRBV11-1	TRBJ1-2	ASSYLRDRAYGYT
TRBV21-1	TRBJ1-5	ASSKTRRRWH
TRBV7-9	TRBJ2-7	ASTPQGGAYEQY
TRBV15	TRBJ1-6	ATSRDPGGVNSPLH
TRBV25-1	TRBJ1-1	ASSEEGRGTEAF
TRBV25-1	TRBJ1-4	ASSEYRGQNNEKLF
TRBV4-1	TRBJ2-2	ASSSAGELF
TRBV6-5	TRBJ1-2	ASSYFPSADGYT
TRBV6-5	TRBJ1-2	ASSYSAPPSIGYT
TRBV18	TRBJ1-1	ASSQRTGKTGTEAF
TRBV4-2	TRBJ2-1	ASSLHPSGPPNEQF
TRBV28	TRBJ2-7	ASSPSRGRGVEQY
TRBV30	TRBJ1-1	AWKGAVVKNTEAF
TRBV4-1	TRBJ1-1	ASSQYRDTNTEAF
TRBV6-1	TRBJ2-5	ASSPDKQETQY
TRBV10-3	TRBJ1-1	AISESRENTEAF
TRBV2	TRBJ2-7	ASSTLFGSGYEQY
TRBV21-1	TRBJ2-1	ASSKRQGSSYNEQF
TRBV7-2	TRBJ2-7	ASSLAGSGVYYEQY
TRBV30	TRBJ2-7	ALKGVEQY
TRBV30	TRBJ2-7	AWTDYGRSDEQY
TRBV11-2	TRBJ2-5	ASSLVASPQETQY
TRBV30	TRBJ2-7	AWTRPGSIPEQY
TRBV9	TRBJ2-2	ASSVGLGGSTGELF
TRBV5-8	TRBJ1-2	ASSLTGANYGYT
TRBV7-9	TRBJ2-7	ASSLGDSVSEEQY
TRBV18	TRBJ2-3	ASSPPGTQY
TRBV7-2	TRBJ2-7	ASSFGRNEQY
TRBV7-2	TRBJ2-7	ASSSRWGEQY
TRBV4-2	TRBJ2-7	ASSQGRSYEQY
TRBV19	TRBJ1-2	ASSTPVGRNYGYT
TRBV5-1	TRBJ1-6	ASSPEGLDSPLH
TRBV11-2	TRBJ1-3	ASSSRTGVTGNTIY
TRBV29-1	TRBJ1-1	SGGTANTEAF
TRBV14	TRBJ1-2	ASSQGGNRAIYGYT
TRBV5-5	TRBJ1-1	ASSSQQAFNTEAF
TRBV30	TRBJ1-1	AAYYRGGGEAF
TRBV2	TRBJ1-4	ASSEQGKLIGEKLF
TRBV5-6	TRBJ2-2	ASSFQGTRNTGELF
TRBV30	TRBJ1-5	AWRGDSRNQPQH
TRBV6-5	TRBJ1-1	ASRMGHTNTEAF